This TCR beta chain was retrieved from a study of T-cell reconstitution after alpha-beta-depleted transplantation in children. Points from the study as a whole: T-cell numbers and diversity, one year after transplant, stemmed largely from T cells that were newly produced. Expanded graft clones numbering several hundred reportedly gave rise to alpha-beta T cells about two months after transplant. It was surviving recipient T cells and thymic progenitors that gave some patients high TCRbeta diversity at day 60.

Unique molecular identifiers were used to barcode this TCRbeta library. TCRdb redid the calling of the PCR reads with MiXCR, one entry per CDR3 protein. The sample records 250,000 to 400,000 distinct CDR3 sequences, about a quarter being singletons. This clonotype showed up just a few times. The antigen remains unidentified. The CDR3 is made up of 15 amino acids. Trimming shortened V by 3 bases and J by 1 base, and 13 bases separated the two germline ends. In germline, CDR1 is MNHEY, CDR2 SMNVEV (reference sequence). The source was PBMCs, mostly from graft donor cells, collected 180 days after TCRalphabeta/CD19-depleted stem cell transplant. The gene calls are TRBV27 and TRBJ2-7, with a weak D call TRBD1 (6 bases). This TCR derives from a male patient younger than 18 who had a stem cell transplant for acute lymphoblastic leukemia, so the T cells may come from the graft donor. CDR3 bases: TGTGCCAGCAGTTTGCAGGGGCTCATTTCCTACGAGCAGTACTTC. Amino acids: CASSLQGLISYEQYF.